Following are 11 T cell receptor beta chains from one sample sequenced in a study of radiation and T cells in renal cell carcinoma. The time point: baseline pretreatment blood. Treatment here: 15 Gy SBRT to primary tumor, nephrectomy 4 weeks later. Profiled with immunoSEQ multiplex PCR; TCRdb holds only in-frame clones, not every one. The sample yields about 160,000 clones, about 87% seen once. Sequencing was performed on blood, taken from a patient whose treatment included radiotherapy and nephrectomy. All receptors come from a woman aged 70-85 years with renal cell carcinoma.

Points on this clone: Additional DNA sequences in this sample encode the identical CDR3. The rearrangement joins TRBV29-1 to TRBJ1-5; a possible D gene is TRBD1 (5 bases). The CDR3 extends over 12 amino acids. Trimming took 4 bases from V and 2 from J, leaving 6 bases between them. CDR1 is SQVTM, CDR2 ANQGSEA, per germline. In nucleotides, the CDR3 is TGCAGCGTTGGGGGGGGCAATCAGCCCCAGCATTTT. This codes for CSVGGGNQPQHF.

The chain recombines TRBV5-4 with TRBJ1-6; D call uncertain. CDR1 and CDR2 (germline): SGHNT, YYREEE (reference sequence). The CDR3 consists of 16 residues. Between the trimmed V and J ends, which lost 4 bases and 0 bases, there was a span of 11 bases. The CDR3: CASSPGQSSYNSPLHF. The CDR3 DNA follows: TGTGCCAGCAGCCCCGGCCAGAGCTCCTATAATTCACCCCTCCACTTT.

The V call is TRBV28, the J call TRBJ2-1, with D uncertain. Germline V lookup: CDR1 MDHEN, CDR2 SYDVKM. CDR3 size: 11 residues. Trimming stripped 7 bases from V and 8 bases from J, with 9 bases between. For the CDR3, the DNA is TGTGCCAGCACCGATCGCGATGAGCAGTTCTTC. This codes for CASTDRDEQFF.

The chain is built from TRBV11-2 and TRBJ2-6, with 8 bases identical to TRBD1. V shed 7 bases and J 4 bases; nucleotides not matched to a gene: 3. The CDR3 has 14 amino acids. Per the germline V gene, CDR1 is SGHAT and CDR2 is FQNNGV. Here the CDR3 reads CASTQGAGANVLTF. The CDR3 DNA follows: TGTGCCAGCACCCAGGGGGCCGGGGCCAACGTCCTGACTTTC.

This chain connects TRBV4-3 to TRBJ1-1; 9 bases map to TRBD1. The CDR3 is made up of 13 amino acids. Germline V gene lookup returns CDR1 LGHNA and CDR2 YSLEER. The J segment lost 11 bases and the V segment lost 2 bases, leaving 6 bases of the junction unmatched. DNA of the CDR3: TGCGCCAGCAGCCAAAGATTAGACAGGGGGGCTTTCTTT. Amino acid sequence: CASSQRLDRGAFF.

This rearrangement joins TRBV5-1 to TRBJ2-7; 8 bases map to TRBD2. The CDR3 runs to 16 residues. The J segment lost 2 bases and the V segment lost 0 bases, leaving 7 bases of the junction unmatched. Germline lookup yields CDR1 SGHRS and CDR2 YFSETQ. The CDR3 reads CASSLGPRGVPYEQYF. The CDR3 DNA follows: TGCGCCAGCAGCTTGGGGCCGCGGGGGGTTCCCTACGAGCAGTACTTC.

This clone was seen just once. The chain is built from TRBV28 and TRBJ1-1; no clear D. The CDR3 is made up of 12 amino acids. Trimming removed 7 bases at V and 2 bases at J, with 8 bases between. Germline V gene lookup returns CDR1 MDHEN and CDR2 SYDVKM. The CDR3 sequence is CASKEINTEAFF. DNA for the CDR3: TGTGCCAGCAAAGAGATAAACACTGAAGCTTTCTTT. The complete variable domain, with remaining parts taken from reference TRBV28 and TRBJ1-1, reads DVKVTQSSRYLVKRTGEKVFLECVQDMDHENMFWYRQDPGLGLRLIYFSYDVKMKEKGDIPEGYSVSREKKERFSLILESASTNQTSMYLCASKEINTEAFFGQGTRLTVV.

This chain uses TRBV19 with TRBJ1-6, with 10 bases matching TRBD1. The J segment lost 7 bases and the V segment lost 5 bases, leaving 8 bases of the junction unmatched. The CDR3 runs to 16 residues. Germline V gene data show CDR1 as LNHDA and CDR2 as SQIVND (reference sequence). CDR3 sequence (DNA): TGTGCCAGTAGTCGATCGACAGGGGGCAAAAATTCACCCCTCCACTTT. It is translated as CASSRSTGGKNSPLHF.

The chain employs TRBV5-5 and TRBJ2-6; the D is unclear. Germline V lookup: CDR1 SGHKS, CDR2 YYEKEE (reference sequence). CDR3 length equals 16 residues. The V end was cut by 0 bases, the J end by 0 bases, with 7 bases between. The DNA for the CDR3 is TGTGCCAGCAGCTTGGGGGTCGCCTCTGGGGCCAACGTCCTGACTTTC. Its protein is CASSLGVASGANVLTF.

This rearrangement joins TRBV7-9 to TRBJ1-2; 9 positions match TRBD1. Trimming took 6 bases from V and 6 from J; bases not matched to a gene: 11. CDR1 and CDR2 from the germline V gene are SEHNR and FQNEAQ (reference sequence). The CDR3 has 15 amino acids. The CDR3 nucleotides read TGTGCCAGCAGAGATACAGGGGGCGAAAGGGATGGCTACACCTTC. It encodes CASRDTGGERDGYTF.

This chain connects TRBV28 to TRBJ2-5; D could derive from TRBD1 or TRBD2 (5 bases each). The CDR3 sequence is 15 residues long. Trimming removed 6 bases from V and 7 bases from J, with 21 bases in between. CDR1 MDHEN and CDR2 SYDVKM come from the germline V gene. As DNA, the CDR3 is TGTGCCAGCAGCCGGGGCCCGGGGCCTTCCGGGACCCAGTACTTC. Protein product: CASSRGPGPSGTQYF. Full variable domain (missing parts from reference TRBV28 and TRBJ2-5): DVKVTQSSRYLVKRTGEKVFLECVQDMDHENMFWYRQDPGLGLRLIYFSYDVKMKEKGDIPEGYSVSREKKERFSLILESASTNQTSMYLCASSRGPGPSGTQYFGPGTRLLVL.